One and the same sample provided the 13 T cell receptor beta chains below, sequenced in a study of cytomegalovirus exposure and HLA in healthy donors. Assay used: immunoSEQ multiplex PCR; TCRdb lists only in-frame clones, some missing. The sample has 250,000 to 350,000 clones; 75% to 90% are singletons. Sequenced: PBMCs. The source is a woman in her thirties in good health and CMV-seropositive.

V gene TRBV6-5 combines with J gene TRBJ2-7, with 7 bases aligning to TRBD2. The CDR3 consists of 15 residues. V lost 5 bases to trimming and J lost 4 bases; unmatched junction nucleotides: 11. Per the germline V gene, CDR1 is MNHEY and CDR2 is SVGAGI. The CDR3 DNA sequence: TGTGCCAGCAGTAGGGCTAGCGGCCAGACGTACGAGCAGTACTTC. It specifies CASSRASGQTYEQYF.

The V gene is TRBV28, the J gene TRBJ2-5; 8 nucleotides agree with TRBD2. CDR1 is MDHEN, CDR2 SYDVKM, per germline. The CDR3 is 14 amino acids. The V and J ends lost 7 bases and 1 base, in that order; junction bases with no gene match: 5. For the CDR3, the DNA is TGTGCCAGCACTAAGCGGGGGTTCCAAGAGACCCAGTACTTC. Amino acid sequence: CASTKRGFQETQYF.

This chain connects TRBV2 to TRBJ1-1, with a weak D call TRBD1 (5 bases). This CDR3 contains 15 residues. Trimming cost V 4 bases and J 1 base, with 13 bases left between them. Germline V gene lookup returns CDR1 SNHLY and CDR2 FYNNEI. This CDR3 reads CASSGQGRGNTEAFF. CDR3 coding DNA: TGTGCCAGCAGTGGTCAGGGAAGGGGGAACACTGAAGCTTTCTTT.

V gene TRBV2 combines with J gene TRBJ2-5, with 7 positions matching TRBD1. V shed 2 bases and J 2 bases; nucleotides not matched to a gene: 2. Germline CDR1 reads SNHLY; CDR2 reads FYNNEI. CDR3 length: 14 residues. CDR3: CASSERTGQETQYF. In nucleotides, the CDR3 is TGTGCCAGCAGTGAAAGGACAGGTCAAGAGACCCAGTACTTC.

This chain joins TRBV7-2 and TRBJ2-7, with unresolved D. CDR3 length: 14 amino acids. The V and J ends lost 3 bases and 4 bases respectively, with 13 bases between them. The germline V gene has CDR1 SGHTA and CDR2 FQGNSA. The CDR3: CASSFGRPSYEQYF. The CDR3 region has the DNA TGTGCCAGCAGCTTCGGCAGGCCATCTTACGAGCAGTACTTC.

The V gene is TRBV7-6, the J gene TRBJ2-7; 7 bases align to TRBD2. V lost 5 bases and J lost 2; bases outside the gene matches: 6. The germline V gene encodes CDR1 SGHVS and CDR2 FNYEAQ. This CDR3 region has 14 residues. Here the CDR3 DNA reads TGTGCCAGCAGCCAATGGGGAGGGGCCTACGAGCAGTACTTC. Amino acid sequence: CASSQWGGAYEQYF. Based on the CDR3 plus reference TRBV7-6 and TRBJ2-7, the full variable domain is GAGVSQSPRYKVTKRGQDVALRCDPISGHVSLYWYRQALGQGPEFLTYFNYEAQQDKSGLPNDRFSAERPEGSISTLTIQRTEQRDSAMYRCASSQWGGAYEQYFGPGTRLTVT.

The genes are TRBV4-2 and TRBJ2-5; D is uncertain. Germline values: CDR1 LGHNA, CDR2 YNFKEQ. The CDR3 is 12 residues long. The V end was cut by 0 bases, the J end by 5 bases, with 4 bases between. CDR3: CASSQDTETQYF. The CDR3 DNA reads as TGTGCCAGCAGCCAAGACACGGAGACCCAGTACTTC.

This chain uses TRBV5-6 with TRBJ2-1; TRBD1 agrees at 7 bases. CDR3 length: 15 residues. Germline V gives CDR1 SGHDT, CDR2 YYEEEE. V lost 0 bases, J lost 0 bases, and 0 bases stayed unmatched. CDR3 coding DNA: TGTGCCAGCAGCTTGGACAGGGGCTCCTACAATGAGCAGTTCTTC. Amino acid sequence: CASSLDRGSYNEQFF.

The gene calls are TRBV5-1 and TRBJ2-4, with D unresolved. Germline lookup yields CDR1 SGHRS and CDR2 YFSETQ. This CDR3 has 14 residues. Trimming stripped 1 base from V and 3 bases from J, with 8 bases between. In nucleotides, the CDR3 is TGCGCCAGCAGCTTGCAGGACCTCAAAAACATTCAGTACTTC. Translated: CASSLQDLKNIQYF.

The chain recombines TRBV30 with TRBJ2-3, with 7 bases aligning to TRBD2. The ends lost 7 bases at V and 2 bases at J; junction bases unmatched: 9. The CDR3 sequence is 14 residues long. CDR1 is GTSNPN, CDR2 SVGIG, per germline (reference sequence). The CDR3 sequence: CASASSGPTDTQYF. As DNA, the CDR3 is TGTGCCTCTGCGTCTAGCGGACCCACAGATACGCAGTATTTT.

The V and J genes are TRBV6-4 and TRBJ1-2; D call uncertain. Germline V CDR1 and CDR2: MRHNA, SNTAGT. V was trimmed by 0 bases and J by 4 bases, leaving 15 bases between them. There are 16 residues in the CDR3. The CDR3 spells CASSDSVNTEAYGYTF. The DNA for the CDR3 is TGTGCCAGCAGTGACTCGGTAAATACCGAAGCCTATGGCTACACCTTC.

The chain is built from TRBV27 and TRBJ2-3; 7 nucleotides line up with TRBD1. CDR1 MNHEY and CDR2 SMNVEV come from the germline V gene (reference sequence). CDR3 size: 15 residues. Trimming took 4 bases from V and 6 from J; bases not matched to a gene: 10. As DNA, the CDR3 is TGTGCCAGCAGTTCATATAACAGGGGATCGGATACGCAGTATTTT. Encoded protein: CASSSYNRGSDTQYF.

J is TRBJ1-3 and V is TRBV5-5; possible D gene TRBD1, 5 bases. Per the germline V gene, CDR1 is SGHKS and CDR2 is YYEKEE (reference sequence). CDR3 length equals 15 residues. Trimming pared 3 bases from V and 0 bases from J, leaving 10 bases between. The CDR3 DNA is TGTGCCAGCAGCTCACAGGTGGACTCTGGAAACACCATATATTTT. It codes for CASSSQVDSGNTIYF. Looking up the rest from reference TRBV5-5 and TRBJ1-3 gives the full variable domain: DAGVTQSPTHLIKTRGQQVTLRCSPISGHKSVSWYQQVLGQGPQFIFQYYEKEERGRGNFPDRFSARQFPNYSSELNVNALLLGDSALYLCASSSQVDSGNTIYFGEGSWLTVV.